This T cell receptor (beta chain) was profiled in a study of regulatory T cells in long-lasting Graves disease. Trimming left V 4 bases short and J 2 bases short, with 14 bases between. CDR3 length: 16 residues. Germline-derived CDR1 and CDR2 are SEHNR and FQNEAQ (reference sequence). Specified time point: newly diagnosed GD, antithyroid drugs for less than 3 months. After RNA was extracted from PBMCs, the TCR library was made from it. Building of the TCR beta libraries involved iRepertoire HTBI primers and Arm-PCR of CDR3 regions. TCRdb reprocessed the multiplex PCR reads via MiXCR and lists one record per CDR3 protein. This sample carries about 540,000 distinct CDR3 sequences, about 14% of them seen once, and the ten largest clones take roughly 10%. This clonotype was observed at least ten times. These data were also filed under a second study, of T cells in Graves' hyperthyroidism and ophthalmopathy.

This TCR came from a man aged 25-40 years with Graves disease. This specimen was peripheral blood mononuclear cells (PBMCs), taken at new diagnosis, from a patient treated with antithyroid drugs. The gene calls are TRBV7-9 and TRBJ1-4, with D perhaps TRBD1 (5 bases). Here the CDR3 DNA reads TGTGCCAGCAGCTACGGGCAGGGTTGGACTAATGAAAAACTGTTTTTT. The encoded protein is CASSYGQGWTNEKLFF. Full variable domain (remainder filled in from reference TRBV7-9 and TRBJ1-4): DTGVSQNPRHKITKRGQNVTFRCDPISEHNRLYWYRQTLGQGPEFLTYFQNEAQLEKSRLLSDRFSAERPKGSFSTLEIQRTEQGDSAMYLCASSYGQGWTNEKLFFGSGTQLSVL.